This TCR beta chain was recovered during a study of shared clonotypes between healthy human individuals. Data came from immunoSEQ multiplex PCR; TCRdb stores just in-frame clones and leaves some out. The table has some 2.1 million clones, approximately 95% seen once. This CDR3 region has 11 residues. Germline CDR1 and CDR2: ENHRY and SYGVKD. V shed 5 bases and J shed 3 bases, with 4 bases lying between them. The sequenced sample was naive CD4+ T cells sorted from blood. Specified subset: CD45RA+ positively selected. This chain links TRBV10-3 with TRBJ2-5; D not certain. The sequence was collected from a man aged 18 to 29 in good health. The CDR3 region is CAISQEETQYF. Here the CDR3 DNA reads TGTGCCATCAGTCAGGAAGAGACCCAGTACTTC.